This TCR beta chain is from a study of blood T cell repertoires in COVID-19. At the level of the study: Samples of COVID-19 (acute and convalescent) were obtained from the United States, Italy and Spain.

Germline CDR1 is SQVTM and CDR2 is ANQGSEA. This CDR3 is built from 14 residues. V was pared by 4 bases and J by 6 bases, with 8 bases of the junction left unmatched. The assay was immunoSEQ multiplex PCR, and TCRdb's table has in-frame clones only and misses some. Found here are more than 95,000 clones, around 89% of them singletons; the top ten hold 7.6%. The clonotype originates from a man aged 45-65 years with acute or convalescent COVID-19. This chain joins TRBV29-1 and TRBJ2-3; 9 nucleotides agree with TRBD2. Sequencing was performed on peripheral blood. The CDR3 bases are TGCAGCGTTGGTAGCGCGGGAGGGGCTGATACGCAGTATTTT. Protein: CSVGSAGGADTQYF.